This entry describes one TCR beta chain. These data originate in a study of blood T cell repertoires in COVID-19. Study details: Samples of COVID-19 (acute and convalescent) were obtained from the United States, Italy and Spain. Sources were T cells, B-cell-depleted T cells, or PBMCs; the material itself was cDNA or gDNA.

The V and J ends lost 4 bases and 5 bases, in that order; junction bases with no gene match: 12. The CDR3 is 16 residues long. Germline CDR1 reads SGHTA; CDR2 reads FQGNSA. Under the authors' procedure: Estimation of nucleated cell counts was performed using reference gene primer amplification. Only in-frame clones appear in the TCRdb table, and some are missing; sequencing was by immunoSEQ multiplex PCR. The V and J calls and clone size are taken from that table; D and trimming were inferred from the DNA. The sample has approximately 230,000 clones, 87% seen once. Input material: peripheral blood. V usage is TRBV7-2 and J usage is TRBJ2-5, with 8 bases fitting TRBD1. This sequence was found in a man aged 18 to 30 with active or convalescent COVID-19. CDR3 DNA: TGTGCCAGCAGCTACCTACCGGACAGGGCTGGGGAGACCCAGTACTTC. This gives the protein CASSYLPDRAGETQYF. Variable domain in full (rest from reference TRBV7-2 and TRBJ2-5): GAGVSQSPSNKVTEKGKDVELRCDPISGHTALYWYRQSLGQGLEFLIYFQGNSAPDKSGLPSDRFSAERTGGSVSTLTIQRTQQEDSAVYLCASSYLPDRAGETQYFGPGTRLLVL.